This TCR beta chain is drawn from a study of CD8 T cells in ankylosing spondylitis. V was cut by 4 bases and J by 0 bases, with 7 bases left in between. This CDR3 contains 13 residues. Germline V gene lookup returns CDR1 SQVTM and CDR2 ANQGSEA. As the method for making TCR beta libraries, quantitative 5'-RACE with molecular barcodes was used. TCRdb independently ran MiXCR on the 5' RACE reads; one entry per CDR3 protein. The sample has approximately 220,000 distinct CDR3 sequences; 20% to 30% are singletons. This clonotype has ten or more counts. Its cognate antigen is unknown. Overall study results and limits: Clones that were linked to disease were CD8+ and were relatively rare in peripheral blood. Clones linked to disease were reported to show significant enrichment in matched ankylosing spondylitis synovial fluid. Ankylosing spondylitis blood seemed to carry a telltale TCR beta motif made of about 8 highly homologous variants.

Material for sequencing was blood, either unsorted or a sorted T cell fraction (not recorded which). The sequence derives from a male donor with ankylosing spondylitis or in good health (not recorded which). The rearrangement uses TRBV29-1 and TRBJ1-5; D call uncertain. CDR3: CSVGGHSNQPQHF. The DNA of the CDR3 is TGCAGCGTTGGAGGGCATAGCAATCAGCCCCAGCATTTT.